Below are 12 T cell receptor beta chains sequenced from a single sample in a study of cytomegalovirus exposure and HLA in healthy donors. PCR used 60 Vbeta primers and 13 Jbeta primers. Assay used: immunoSEQ multiplex PCR; TCRdb lists only in-frame clones, some missing. The sample lists 120,000 to 150,000 clones; about four fifths were seen once. The sequencing input was PBMCs. The receptors derive from a man in his forties in good health and CMV-seropositive.

This chain uses TRBV4-3 with TRBJ1-5, with 8 nucleotides matching TRBD1. CDR1 is LGHNA and CDR2 is YSLEER in the germline V gene. This CDR3 contains 15 residues. J gave up 1 base and V 3 bases, and 2 bases lay outside the gene matches. The CDR3 here is CASSHRQGSNQPQHF. As DNA, the CDR3 is TGCGCCAGCAGCCATCGACAGGGGAGCAATCAGCCCCAGCATTTT.

The gene calls are TRBV7-3 and TRBJ1-2, with no clear D. The germline V gene has CDR1 SGHTA and CDR2 FQGTGA. Trimming took off 7 bases at V and 3 bases at J, with 27 bases between the two ends. The CDR3 contains 18 residues. The CDR3 loop is CASTQSRQAHASHYGYTF. For the CDR3, the DNA is TGTGCCAGCACCCAAAGTCGGCAGGCCCACGCGTCTCACTATGGCTACACCTTC.

This clone was counted once. The V gene is TRBV27, the J gene TRBJ1-5; the D is unclear. Germline values: CDR1 MNHEY, CDR2 SMNVEV (reference sequence). The CDR3 has 14 residues. With 9 bases removed from V and 6 bases from J, the gap between germline ends came to 18 bases. The CDR3 sequence is CASSETGLFQPQHF. The CDR3 DNA follows: TGTGCCAGTTCGGAGACGGGGTTGTTTCAGCCCCAGCATTTT.

The gene calls are TRBV25-1 and TRBJ2-1, with D tentatively TRBD2 (5 bases). CDR1 is MGHDK, CDR2 SYGVNS, per germline. The CDR3 sequence is 15 residues long. V gave up 7 bases and J gave up 6 bases, with 19 bases separating them. The CDR3 protein is CASKEPGTSPNEQFF. As DNA, the CDR3 is TGTGCCAGCAAAGAACCGGGAACCAGCCCCAATGAGCAGTTCTTC.

The chain links TRBV27 to TRBJ2-3; D is unclear. In germline, CDR1 is MNHEY, CDR2 SMNVEV (reference sequence). This CDR3 comprises 15 residues. V shed 5 bases and J shed 0 bases, with 12 bases lying between them. The CDR3 DNA follows: TGTGCCAGCAGTACCCAAGCTTCTAGCACAGATACGCAGTATTTT. This codes for CASSTQASSTDTQYF.

CDR3 coding DNA: TGTGCCAGCAGCCAGAGGACTAGCGGGACGTTTGAGCAGTTCTTC. Its protein product is CASSQRTSGTFEQFF. The rearrangement uses TRBV4-2 and TRBJ2-1; 12 bases are a match to TRBD2. CDR3 length equals 15 residues. J was trimmed by 9 bases and V by 3 bases; bases with no gene match: 6. Germline-derived CDR1 and CDR2 are LGHNA and YNFKEQ.

The count of this clone is one. This rearrangement joins TRBV13 to TRBJ2-7; no definite D call. The CDR3 length is 16 residues. Per germline, CDR1 PRHDT and CDR2 FYEKMQ (reference sequence). V lost 3 bases and J 0 bases, leaving 15 bases between the germline ends. In DNA form, the CDR3 reads TGTGCCAGCAGCTTTCGTTCCAGCGAGAGCTCCTACGAGCAGTACTTC. Translation: CASSFRSSESSYEQYF.

The chain links TRBV9 to TRBJ2-1; 7 nucleotides agree with TRBD2. CDR1 SGDLS and CDR2 YYNGEE come from the germline V gene. Trimming took 3 bases from V and 3 from J; bases not matched to a gene: 3. This CDR3 comprises 14 residues. In nucleotides, the CDR3 is TGTGCCAGCAGCGCCGGGGGGTACTACAATGAGCAGTTCTTC. It specifies CASSAGGYYNEQFF.

The chain links TRBV6-1 to TRBJ1-1, with 7 bases aligning to TRBD1. Germline CDR1 reads MNHNS; CDR2 reads SASEGT. V lost 11 bases and J lost 6; bases outside the gene matches: 12. CDR3 length: 13 amino acids. The CDR3 DNA sequence: TGTGCCGTACAAAGACAGGGTTCCCCTGAAGCTTTCTTT. The encoded protein is CAVQRQGSPEAFF.

The V call is TRBV21-1, the J call TRBJ1-6; the table names TRBD1, a call not compared with the DNA. TRBV21-1 is reported as a pseudogene. This CDR3 is 16 amino acids long. The CDR3 loop is CASSRSDRGRESPLHF. CDR3 DNA: TGTGCCAGCAGCAGATCGGACAGGGGAAGGGAATCACCCCTCCACTTT.

The chain uses TRBV30 and TRBJ2-7; a weak D match, TRBD2 (7 bases). The CDR3 contains 16 residues. V was trimmed by 8 bases and J by 0 bases, leaving 23 bases between them. The germline V gene has CDR1 GTSNPN and CDR2 SVGIG (reference sequence). CDR3 sequence reads: CALSSIRGAPSYEQYF. The CDR3 coding sequence is TGTGCCCTCTCCTCCATCCGGGGGGCCCCCTCCTACGAGCAGTACTTC.

The chain carries TRBV2 and TRBJ1-2; a weak D match, TRBD1 (6 bases). Between the trimmed V and J ends, which lost 8 bases and 2 bases, there was a span of 18 bases. The CDR3 runs 15 residues. From germline, CDR1 is SNHLY and CDR2 FYNNEI. DNA of the CDR3: TGTGCCAGCCGATCTGAACAGGGCCGAAACTATGGCTACACCTTC. Translated: CASRSEQGRNYGYTF.